The 29 T cell receptor beta chains below were found in one sample sequenced in a study of PD-L1 blockade in urothelial cancer. Clones were sequenced by immunoSEQ multiplex PCR, and TCRdb holds only the in-frame ones, with some missing. Of tens of thousands of clones listed, roughly four fifths are singletons. The source was PBMCs, collected around atezolizumab (anti-PD-L1) treatment. These receptors originate from a man between 65 and 85 years old with urothelial cancer.

The chain uses TRBV9 and TRBJ1-1; TRBD1 agrees at 7 bases. Per the germline V gene, CDR1 is SGDLS and CDR2 is YYNGEE. V lost 3 bases and J lost 3; bases outside the gene matches: 5. The CDR3 is made up of 14 amino acids. The CDR3 loop reads CASSADDRDTEAFF. In DNA form, the CDR3 reads TGTGCCAGCAGCGCCGACGACAGGGACACTGAAGCTTTCTTT.

The gene calls are TRBV4-1 and TRBJ2-2, with TRBD1 matching 9 bases. Germline V gene sequence: CDR1 MGHRA, CDR2 YSYEKL. Unmatched junction bases numbered 5, after V lost 2 bases and J lost 7 bases. This CDR3 region has 15 residues. The CDR3 DNA reads TGCGCCAGCAGCCAACTACAGGGGGCGGGCGGGGAGCTGTTTTTT. Translation gives CASSQLQGAGGELFF.

The chain has TRBV7-6 and TRBJ2-3; D is unclear. The V gene lost 5 bases and the J gene lost 1 base, with 10 bases spanning the gap. The germline gives CDR1 SGHVS, CDR2 FNYEAQ. There are 14 residues in the CDR3. The CDR3 loop is CASSRFQGTDTQYF. CDR3 sequence (DNA): TGTGCCAGCAGCCGATTTCAGGGCACAGATACGCAGTATTTT.

This clone was recorded once. J is TRBJ2-3 and V is TRBV30; D is unclear. CDR3 length equals 12 residues. V lost 0 bases and J lost 2, with 3 bases in between. Germline assignment: CDR1 GTSNPN and CDR2 SVGIG (reference sequence). CDR3 coding DNA: TGTGCCTGGAGTGTCTCCACAGATACGCAGTATTTT. Protein: CAWSVSTDTQYF.

This sequence joins TRBV19 and TRBJ2-1, with 7 bases matching TRBD2. In germline, CDR1 is LNHDA, CDR2 SQIVND (reference sequence). CDR3 length equals 15 residues. V was pared by 3 bases and J by 8 bases, with 10 bases of the junction left unmatched. CDR3 bases: TGTGCCAGTAGTATTTCTTGGGGGAGGGCTCATGAGCAGTTCTTC. As protein: CASSISWGRAHEQFF. Filled out from reference TRBV19 and TRBJ2-1, the complete variable domain reads DGGITQSPKYLFRKEGQNVTLSCEQNLNHDAMYWYRQDPGQGLRLIYYSQIVNDFQKGDIAEGYSVSREKKESFPLTVTSAQKNPTAFYLCASSISWGRAHEQFFGPGTRLTVL.

The V and J genes are TRBV2 and TRBJ2-1, with D unclear. Germline CDR1 is SNHLY and CDR2 is FYNNEI. Trimming pared 2 bases from V and 5 bases from J, leaving 10 bases between. This CDR3 comprises 14 residues. The CDR3 DNA is TGTGCCAGCAGTGAATCCTCTGTAGACAATGAGCAGTTCTTC. This sequence encodes CASSESSVDNEQFF.

The chain uses TRBV5-4 and TRBJ2-7, with 7 nucleotides matching TRBD1. Germline V gene data show CDR1 as SGHNT and CDR2 as YYREEE (reference sequence). The CDR3 loop spans 15 amino acids. Trimming at V came to 4 bases and at J to 0 bases, leaving 7 bases not matched to a gene. CDR3 residues: CASSPRQGNSYEQYF. CDR3 sequence (DNA): TGTGCCAGCAGCCCCCGACAGGGAAACTCCTACGAGCAGTACTTC. The full variable domain, in which reference TRBV5-4 and TRBJ2-7 provide the parts outside the CDR3, is ETGVTQSPTHLIKTRGQQVTLRCSSQSGHNTVSWYQQALGQGPQFIFQYYREEENGRGNFPPRFSGLQFPNYSSELNVNALELDDSALYLCASSPRQGNSYEQYFGPGTRLTVT.

The genes are TRBV2 and TRBJ2-1; 11 bases map to TRBD2. Unmatched junction bases numbered 0, after V lost 2 bases and J lost 3 bases. Germline V gene sequence: CDR1 SNHLY, CDR2 FYNNEI. The CDR3 sequence is 15 residues long. In nucleotides, the CDR3 is TGTGCCAGCAGTGAACTAGCGGGAGGCTACAATGAGCAGTTCTTC. This encodes CASSELAGGYNEQFF.

The V and J genes are TRBV19 and TRBJ2-1; 11 positions match TRBD2. Germline CDR1 and CDR2: LNHDA and SQIVND (reference sequence). With V trimmed by 7 bases and J by 8 bases, 16 bases remained unmatched. The CDR3 is made up of 17 amino acids. CDR3 DNA sequence: TGTGCCAGTATCTCAGGACTAGCGGGCCCACAGGGGGATGAGCAGTTCTTC. Protein sequence: CASISGLAGPQGDEQFF. Full variable domain (rest looked up from reference TRBV19 and TRBJ2-1): DGGITQSPKYLFRKEGQNVTLSCEQNLNHDAMYWYRQDPGQGLRLIYYSQIVNDFQKGDIAEGYSVSREKKESFPLTVTSAQKNPTAFYLCASISGLAGPQGDEQFFGPGTRLTVL.

This sequence joins TRBV19 and TRBJ1-1; no definite D call. The CDR3 contains 15 residues. CDR1 and CDR2 from the germline V gene are LNHDA and SQIVND (reference sequence). V lost 1 base to trimming and J lost 3 bases, with 12 bases between them. The CDR3 region has the DNA TGTGCCAGTAGTATAGTCGGGTATGAGCACACTGAAGCTTTCTTT. It is translated as CASSIVGYEHTEAFF.

CDR3 coding DNA: TGCAGCGCCCCGGGCGGGGGCCAAGAGACCCAGTACTTC. Residues: CSAPGGGQETQYF. V is TRBV29-1 and J is TRBJ2-5, with 7 bases fitting TRBD2. The germline V gene encodes CDR1 SQVTM and CDR2 ANQGSEA. V lost 7 bases and J lost 1; bases outside the gene matches: 6. The CDR3 has 13 residues.

The chain is built from TRBV21-1 and TRBJ2-7; the table's D call of TRBD2 was not tested on the DNA. TRBV21-1 is tagged as a pseudogene. This CDR3 has 16 residues. The CDR3 is CASSKDPSPERNEQYF. The CDR3 DNA reads TGTGCCAGCAGCAAAGATCCAAGCCCCGAACGCAACGAGCAGTACTTC.

The chain carries TRBV6-1 and TRBJ2-1; 8 bases agree with TRBD1. The CDR3 is 15 residues long. The germline gives CDR1 MNHNS, CDR2 SASEGT. V was clipped by 1 base and J by 10 bases; unmatched bases: 9. The CDR3 DNA is TGTGCCAGCAGTGAAGGAGCGACAGGGGTTTACGAGCAGTTCTTC. Amino acid sequence: CASSEGATGVYEQFF.

The chain employs TRBV5-1 and TRBJ2-7, with TRBD1 matching 7 bases. The CDR3 length is 15 residues. The V segment lost 3 bases and the J segment 3 bases; nucleotides outside the gene matches: 9. Germline CDR1 SGHRS, CDR2 YFSETQ. This CDR3 reads CASSWQSGGDYEQYF. DNA for the CDR3: TGCGCCAGCAGCTGGCAGTCAGGGGGTGACTACGAGCAGTACTTC. Supplemented by reference TRBV5-1 and TRBJ2-7, the full variable domain reads KAGVTQTPRYLIKTRGQQVTLSCSPISGHRSVSWYQQTPGQGLQFLFEYFSETQRNKGNFPGRFSGRQFSNSRSEMNVSTLELGDSALYLCASSWQSGGDYEQYFGPGTRLTVT.

The chain uses TRBV28 and TRBJ2-1, with TRBD1 as a possible D gene (6 bases). V dropped 5 bases and J dropped 9 bases, with 14 bases sitting between them. Germline V gene data show CDR1 as MDHEN and CDR2 as SYDVKM. The CDR3 length is 13 residues. The CDR3 DNA reads as TGTGCCAGCAGTCAGATACAGGGCATTGAGCAGTTCTTC. It codes for CASSQIQGIEQFF.

This clone was counted once. The chain joins TRBV30 to TRBJ2-3; 8 bases fit TRBD2. The CDR3 runs 11 residues. CDR1 and CDR2 from the germline V gene are GTSNPN and SVGIG (reference sequence). J was trimmed by 10 bases and V by 4 bases; bases with no gene match: 4. The DNA of the CDR3 is TGTGCCTGGACCGGGGGGGCGGCGCAGTATTTT. Its translation is CAWTGGAAQYF.

V and J are TRBV30 and TRBJ2-5, with 10 bases fitting TRBD1. V was pared by 2 bases and J by 5 bases, with 5 bases of the junction left unmatched. The CDR3 spans 14 residues. The germline V gene has CDR1 GTSNPN and CDR2 SVGIG (reference sequence). The DNA for the CDR3 is TGTGCCTGGAGTACGGGACAGGGGAGGGAGACCCAGTACTTC. Its protein product is CAWSTGQGRETQYF.

This chain joins TRBV10-3 and TRBJ1-5, with D uncertain. This CDR3 has 15 amino acids. V was trimmed by 4 bases and J by 0 bases, leaving 10 bases between them. Germline assignment: CDR1 ENHRY and CDR2 SYGVKD. The CDR3 coding sequence is TGTGCCATCAGTGGTACCGGTTATAGCAATCAGCCCCAGCATTTT. Amino acid sequence: CAISGTGYSNQPQHF.

V usage is TRBV6-5 and J usage is TRBJ1-4; 11 positions match TRBD1. The CDR3 totals 15 residues. The V segment lost 0 bases and the J segment 7 bases; nucleotides outside the gene matches: 1. Germline-derived CDR1 and CDR2 are MNHEY and SVGAGI. CDR3 nucleotides: TGTGCCAGCAGTTACTCGGACAGGGGGCCTGAAAAACTGTTTTTT. This translates into CASSYSDRGPEKLFF.

This clone was found a few times. V and J are TRBV7-2 and TRBJ1-5; a possible D gene is TRBD1 (6 bases). V lost 2 bases to trimming and J lost 5 bases, with 13 bases between them. The germline CDR1 and CDR2 sequences are SGHTA and FQGNSA. The CDR3 is made up of 15 amino acids. The CDR3 coding sequence is TGTGCCAGCAGCTTAAGGGCAGGGGCGGATCAGCCCCAGCATTTT. Translating gives CASSLRAGADQPQHF. The variable domain in full, completed from reference TRBV7-2 and TRBJ1-5, reads GAGVSQSPSNKVTEKGKDVELRCDPISGHTALYWYRQSLGQGLEFLIYFQGNSAPDKSGLPSDRFSAERTGGSVSTLTIQRTQQEDSAVYLCASSLRAGADQPQHFGDGTRLSIL.

The chain links TRBV29-1 to TRBJ2-1; D may be TRBD1 (6 bases). Trimming removed 7 bases at V and 10 bases at J, with 17 bases between. CDR1 SQVTM and CDR2 ANQGSEA come from the germline V gene. This CDR3 region has 12 residues. The CDR3, as DNA: TGCAGCGCAGGGGCGTTACAATGGGAGCAGTTCTTC. Amino acid sequence: CSAGALQWEQFF.

The rearrangement links TRBV2 to TRBJ1-3; TRBD1 aligns across 12 bases. Trimming cost V 3 bases and J 3 bases; bases outside gene matches: 3. Germline V gene lookup returns CDR1 SNHLY and CDR2 FYNNEI. The CDR3 spans 16 residues. The CDR3, as DNA: TGTGCCAGCAGTGATGGGACAGGGGGCAGTGGAAACACCATATATTTT. Its translation is CASSDGTGGSGNTIYF. The variable domain in full, with the rest retrieved from reference TRBV2 and TRBJ1-3, is EPEVTQTPSHQVTQMGQEVILRCVPISNHLYFYWYRQILGQKVEFLVSFYNNEISEKSEIFDDQFSVERPDGSNFTLKIRSTKLEDSAMYFCASSDGTGGSGNTIYFGEGSWLTVV.

The V gene is TRBV5-1, the J gene TRBJ2-7; 10 bases match TRBD1. The CDR3 length is 15 residues. J was trimmed by 7 bases and V by 3 bases; bases with no gene match: 10. Germline V gene lookup returns CDR1 SGHRS and CDR2 YFSETQ. The CDR3 DNA follows: TGCGCCAGCAGCTACTACCGGGACAGGGGAAGAGAGCAGTACTTC. Protein sequence: CASSYYRDRGREQYF.

This clone was detected only a few times. The chain links TRBV6-4 to TRBJ1-2; no definite D call. CDR1 MRHNA and CDR2 SNTAGT come from the germline V gene. The CDR3 length is 13 residues. V was pared by 3 bases and J by 8 bases, with 13 bases between. This CDR3 is CASSERSREGYTF. Written as DNA, the CDR3 is TGTGCCAGCAGTGAAAGATCCCGGGAGGGCTACACCTTC.

The chain recombines TRBV19 with TRBJ1-5; TRBD1 agrees at 7 bases. The CDR3 runs 14 residues. Germline V gene sequence: CDR1 LNHDA, CDR2 SQIVND (reference sequence). The V segment lost 7 bases and the J segment 4 bases; nucleotides outside the gene matches: 7. The CDR3 DNA follows: TGTGCCAGTACCGTGACAGGGCAAAATCAGCCCCAGCATTTT. As protein: CASTVTGQNQPQHF.

The gene calls are TRBV9 and TRBJ1-3, with D uncertain. The V and J ends lost 4 bases and 0 bases respectively, with 17 bases between them. CDR1 is SGDLS, CDR2 YYNGEE, per germline. The CDR3 is made up of 17 amino acids. In DNA, the CDR3 is TGTGCCAGCAGCAACTCCTCGGGATCCCGCTCTGGAAACACCATATATTTT. This codes for CASSNSSGSRSGNTIYF.

The chain is built from TRBV6-1 and TRBJ1-1; the D is unclear. CDR3 size: 13 residues. Trimming stripped 4 bases from V and 1 base from J, with 7 bases between. CDR1 is MNHNS, CDR2 SASEGT, per germline. CDR3 residues: CASSVRGNTEAFF. The DNA for the CDR3 is TGTGCCAGCAGTGTTCGAGGGAACACTGAAGCTTTCTTT.

The genes are TRBV5-1 and TRBJ2-3; possibly TRBD2 for D (6 bases). CDR1 is SGHRS and CDR2 is YFSETQ in the germline V gene. The CDR3 extends over 16 amino acids. Between the trimmed V and J ends, which lost 0 bases and 2 bases, there was a span of 13 bases. The CDR3 coding sequence is TGCGCCAGCAGCTTGGAAGGTAGCGGCGACACAGATACGCAGTATTTT. This encodes CASSLEGSGDTDTQYF.

The V gene is TRBV28, the J gene TRBJ2-7; possible D gene TRBD2, 6 bases. The CDR3 runs to 15 residues. Trimming stripped 6 bases from V and 2 bases from J, with 17 bases between. CDR1 is MDHEN and CDR2 is SYDVKM in the germline V gene. CDR3 DNA: TGTGCCAGCAGCCTCTCTCTAGCGCAAGCCTACGAGCAGTACTTC. This gives the protein CASSLSLAQAYEQYF. Drawing the rest from reference TRBV28 and TRBJ2-7, the complete variable domain is DVKVTQSSRYLVKRTGEKVFLECVQDMDHENMFWYRQDPGLGLRLIYFSYDVKMKEKGDIPEGYSVSREKKERFSLILESASTNQTSMYLCASSLSLAQAYEQYFGPGTRLTVT.